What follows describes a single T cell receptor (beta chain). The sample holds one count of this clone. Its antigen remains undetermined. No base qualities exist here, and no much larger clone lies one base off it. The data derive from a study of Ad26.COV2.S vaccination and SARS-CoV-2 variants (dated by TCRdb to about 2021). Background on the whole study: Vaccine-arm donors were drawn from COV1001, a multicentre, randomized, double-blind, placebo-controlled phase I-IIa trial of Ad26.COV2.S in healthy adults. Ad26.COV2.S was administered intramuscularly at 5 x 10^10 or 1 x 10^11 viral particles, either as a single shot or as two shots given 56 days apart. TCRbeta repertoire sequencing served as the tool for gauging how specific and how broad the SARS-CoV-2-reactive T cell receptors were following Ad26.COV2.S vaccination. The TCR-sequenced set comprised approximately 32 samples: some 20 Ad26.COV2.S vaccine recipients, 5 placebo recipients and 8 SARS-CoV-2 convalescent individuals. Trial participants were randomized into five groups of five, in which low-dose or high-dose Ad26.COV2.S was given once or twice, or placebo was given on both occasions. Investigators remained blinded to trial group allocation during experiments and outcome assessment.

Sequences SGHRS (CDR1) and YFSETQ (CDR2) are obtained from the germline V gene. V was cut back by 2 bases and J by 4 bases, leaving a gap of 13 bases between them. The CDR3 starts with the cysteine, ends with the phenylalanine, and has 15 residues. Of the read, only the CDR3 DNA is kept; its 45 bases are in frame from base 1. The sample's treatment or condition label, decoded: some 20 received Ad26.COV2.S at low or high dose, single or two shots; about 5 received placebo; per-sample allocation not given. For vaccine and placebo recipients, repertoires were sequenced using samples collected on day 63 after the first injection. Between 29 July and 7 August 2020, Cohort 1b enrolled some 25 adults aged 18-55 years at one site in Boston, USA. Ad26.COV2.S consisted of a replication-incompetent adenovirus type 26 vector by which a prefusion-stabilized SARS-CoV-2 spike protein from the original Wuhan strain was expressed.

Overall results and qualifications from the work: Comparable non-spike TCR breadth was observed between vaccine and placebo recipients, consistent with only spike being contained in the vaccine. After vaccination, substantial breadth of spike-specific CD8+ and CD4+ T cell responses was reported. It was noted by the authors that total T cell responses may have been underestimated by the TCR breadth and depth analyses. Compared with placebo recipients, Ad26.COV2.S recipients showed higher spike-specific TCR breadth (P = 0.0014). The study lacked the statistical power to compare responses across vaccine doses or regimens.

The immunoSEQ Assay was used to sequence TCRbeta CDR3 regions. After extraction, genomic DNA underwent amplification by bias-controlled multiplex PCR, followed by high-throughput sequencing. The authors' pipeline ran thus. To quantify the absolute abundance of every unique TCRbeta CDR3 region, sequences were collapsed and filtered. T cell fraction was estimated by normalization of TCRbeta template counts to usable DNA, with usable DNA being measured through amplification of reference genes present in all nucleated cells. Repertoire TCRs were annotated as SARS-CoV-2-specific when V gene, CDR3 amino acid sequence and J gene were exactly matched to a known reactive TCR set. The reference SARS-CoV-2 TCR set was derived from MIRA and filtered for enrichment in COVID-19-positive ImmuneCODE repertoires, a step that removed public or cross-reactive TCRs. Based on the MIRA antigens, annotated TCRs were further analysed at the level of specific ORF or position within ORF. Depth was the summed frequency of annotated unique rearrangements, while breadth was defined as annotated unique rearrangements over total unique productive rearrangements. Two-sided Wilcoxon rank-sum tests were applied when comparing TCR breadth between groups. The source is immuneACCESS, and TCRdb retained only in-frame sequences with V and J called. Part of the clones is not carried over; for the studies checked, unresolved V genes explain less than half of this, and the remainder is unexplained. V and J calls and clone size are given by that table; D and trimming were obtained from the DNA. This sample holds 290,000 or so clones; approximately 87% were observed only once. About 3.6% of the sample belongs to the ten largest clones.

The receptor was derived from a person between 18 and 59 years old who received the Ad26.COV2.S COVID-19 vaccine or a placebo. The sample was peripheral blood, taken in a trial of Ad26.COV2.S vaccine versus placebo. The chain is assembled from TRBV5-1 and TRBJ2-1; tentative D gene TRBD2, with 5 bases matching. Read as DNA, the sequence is TGCGCCAGCAGCTTCCGGACTCCACGTTACAATGAGCAGTTCTTC. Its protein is CASSFRTPRYNEQFF. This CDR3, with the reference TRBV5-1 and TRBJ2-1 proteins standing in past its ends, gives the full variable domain KAGVTQTPRYLIKTRGQQVTLSCSPISGHRSVSWYQQTPGQGLQFLFEYFSETQRNKGNFPGRFSGRQFSNSRSEMNVSTLELGDSALYLCASSFRTPRYNEQFFGPGTRLTVL.